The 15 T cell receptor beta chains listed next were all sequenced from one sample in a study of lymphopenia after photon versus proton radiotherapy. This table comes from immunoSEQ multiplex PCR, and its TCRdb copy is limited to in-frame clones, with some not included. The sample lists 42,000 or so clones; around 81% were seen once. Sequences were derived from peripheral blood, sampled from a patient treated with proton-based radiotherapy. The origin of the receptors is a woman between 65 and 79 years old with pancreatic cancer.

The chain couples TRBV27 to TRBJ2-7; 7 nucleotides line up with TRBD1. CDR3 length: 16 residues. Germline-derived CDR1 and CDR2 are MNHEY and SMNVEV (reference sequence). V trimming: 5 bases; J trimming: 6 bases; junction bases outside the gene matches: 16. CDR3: CASSTDRTLARSEQYF. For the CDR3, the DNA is TGTGCCAGCAGTACGGACAGGACGCTTGCCAGGTCCGAGCAGTACTTC.

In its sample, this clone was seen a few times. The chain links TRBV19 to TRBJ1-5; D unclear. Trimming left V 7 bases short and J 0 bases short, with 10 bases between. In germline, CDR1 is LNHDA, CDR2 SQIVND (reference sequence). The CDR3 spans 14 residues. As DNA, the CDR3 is TGTGCCAGTACGCGATTCCATAGCAATCAGCCCCAGCATTTT. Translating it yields CASTRFHSNQPQHF.

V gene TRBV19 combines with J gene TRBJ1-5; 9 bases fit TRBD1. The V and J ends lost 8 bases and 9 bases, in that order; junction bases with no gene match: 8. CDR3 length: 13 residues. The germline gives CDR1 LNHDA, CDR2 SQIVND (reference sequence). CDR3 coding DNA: TGTGCCAGTGGTGGGACAGGGAGTTTGCCCCAGCATTTT. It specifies CASGGTGSLPQHF.

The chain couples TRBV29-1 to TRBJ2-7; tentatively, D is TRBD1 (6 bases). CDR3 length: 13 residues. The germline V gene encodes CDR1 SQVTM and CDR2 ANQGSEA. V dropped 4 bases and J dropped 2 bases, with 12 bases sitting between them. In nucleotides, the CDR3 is TGCAGCGTTGTCCCAGGGGCTACCTACGAGCAGTACTTC. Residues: CSVVPGATYEQYF.

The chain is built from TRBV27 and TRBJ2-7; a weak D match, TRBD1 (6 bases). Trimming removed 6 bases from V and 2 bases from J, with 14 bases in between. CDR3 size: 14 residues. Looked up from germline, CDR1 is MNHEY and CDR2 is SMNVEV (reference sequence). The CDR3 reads CASRTLGGPYEQYF. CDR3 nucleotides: TGTGCCAGCAGAACCCTAGGGGGACCCTACGAGCAGTACTTC.

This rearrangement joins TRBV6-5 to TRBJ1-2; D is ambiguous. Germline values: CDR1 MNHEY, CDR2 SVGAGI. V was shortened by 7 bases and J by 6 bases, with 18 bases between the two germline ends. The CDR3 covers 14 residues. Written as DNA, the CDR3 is TGTGCCAGCACCCCCGTCGGCAGTCAGAATGGCTACACCTTC. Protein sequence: CASTPVGSQNGYTF.

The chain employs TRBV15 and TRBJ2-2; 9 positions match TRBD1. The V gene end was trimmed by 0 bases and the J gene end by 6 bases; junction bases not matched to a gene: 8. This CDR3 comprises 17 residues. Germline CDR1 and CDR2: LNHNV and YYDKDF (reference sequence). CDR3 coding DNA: TGTGCCACCAGCAGAGATCTCACAGGGGGCAGGGCCGGGGAGCTGTTTTTT. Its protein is CATSRDLTGGRAGELFF.

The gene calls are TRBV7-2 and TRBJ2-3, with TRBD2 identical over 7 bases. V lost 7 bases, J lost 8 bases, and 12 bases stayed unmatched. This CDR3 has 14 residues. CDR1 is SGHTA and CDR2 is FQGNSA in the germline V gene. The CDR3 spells CASTPPGTKRTQYF. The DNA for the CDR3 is TGTGCCAGCACCCCGCCGGGGACTAAGCGTACGCAGTATTTT.

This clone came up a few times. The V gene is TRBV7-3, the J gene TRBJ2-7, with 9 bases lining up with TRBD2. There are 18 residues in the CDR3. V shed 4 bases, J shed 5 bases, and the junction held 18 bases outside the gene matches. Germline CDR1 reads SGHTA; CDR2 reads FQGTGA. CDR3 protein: CASSSSNAWAGGTHEQYF. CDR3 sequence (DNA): TGTGCCAGCAGCTCCTCTAATGCTTGGGCGGGAGGGACCCACGAGCAGTACTTC.

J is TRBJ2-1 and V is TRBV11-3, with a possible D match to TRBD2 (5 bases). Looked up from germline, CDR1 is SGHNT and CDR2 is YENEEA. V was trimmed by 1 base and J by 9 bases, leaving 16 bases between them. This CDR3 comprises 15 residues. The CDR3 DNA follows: TGTGCCAGCAGCTTAGCTAGCCCAGGTTTTGGTGAGCAGTTCTTC. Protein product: CASSLASPGFGEQFF.

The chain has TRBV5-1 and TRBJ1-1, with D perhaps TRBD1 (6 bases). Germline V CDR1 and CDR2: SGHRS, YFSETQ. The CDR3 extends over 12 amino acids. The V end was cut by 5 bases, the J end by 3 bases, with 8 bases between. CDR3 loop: CASRDSYTEAFF. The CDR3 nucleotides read TGCGCCAGCAGGGACAGTTACACTGAAGCTTTCTTT.

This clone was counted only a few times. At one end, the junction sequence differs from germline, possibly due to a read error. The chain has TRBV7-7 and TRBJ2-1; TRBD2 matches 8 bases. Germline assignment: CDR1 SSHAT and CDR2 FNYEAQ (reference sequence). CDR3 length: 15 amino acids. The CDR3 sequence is CASSSGTSSYNEQFF. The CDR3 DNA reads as TGTGCTAGCAGCTCCGGGACTAGCTCCTACAATGAGCAGTTCTTC.

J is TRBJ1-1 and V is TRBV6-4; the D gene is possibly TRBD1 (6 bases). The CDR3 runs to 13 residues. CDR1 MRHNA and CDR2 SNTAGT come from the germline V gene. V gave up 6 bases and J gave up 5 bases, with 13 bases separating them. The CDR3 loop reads CASSRGEGTEAFF. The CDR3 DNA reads TGTGCCAGCAGCAGGGGTGAAGGAACTGAAGCTTTCTTT.

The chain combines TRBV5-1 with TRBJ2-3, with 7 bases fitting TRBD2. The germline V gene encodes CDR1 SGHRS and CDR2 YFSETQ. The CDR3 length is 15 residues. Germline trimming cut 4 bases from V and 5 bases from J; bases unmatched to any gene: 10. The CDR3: CASSPLTSLKDTQYF. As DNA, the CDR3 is TGCGCCAGCAGCCCATTGACTAGCCTGAAAGATACGCAGTATTTT.

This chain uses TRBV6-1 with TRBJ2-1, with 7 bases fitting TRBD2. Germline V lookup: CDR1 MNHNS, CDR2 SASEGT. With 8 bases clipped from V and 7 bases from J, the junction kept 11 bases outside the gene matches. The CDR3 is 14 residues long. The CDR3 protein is CASRLTSPLNEQFF. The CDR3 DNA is TGTGCCAGCCGACTGACTAGCCCGTTGAATGAGCAGTTCTTC.